A selection of T cell receptor beta chains follows, all from one sample in a study of blood T cell repertoires in COVID-19. Some clones are missing from TCRdb's copy, which holds only in-frame ones; the method was immunoSEQ multiplex PCR. The sample lists roughly 330,000 clones, 80% to 90% occurring once. Sequences were obtained from PBMCs or T cells enriched from blood (not recorded which). The receptors originated from a woman aged 25-40 years who had recovered from COVID-19. Both conserved end residues are part of each CDR3. D genes are given only for firm matches.

d_call,j_call,v_call,cdr3_aa
TRBD1,TRBJ2-7,TRBV5-5,CASSLGTGPSSYEQYF
-,TRBJ1-1,TRBV30,CAWSVLRQPEAFF
TRBD2,TRBJ2-1,TRBV10-2,CASSDSGGASGDEQFF
TRBD2,TRBJ2-2,TRBV27,CASSRGLAGGYTGELFF
-,TRBJ1-2,TRBV13,CASPKGDYGYTF
-,TRBJ1-1,TRBV6-5,CASSIGQLNTEAFF
-,TRBJ1-4,TRBV28,CASADGAVGEKLFF
TRBD1,TRBJ1-1,TRBV19,CASWGTGETEAFF
-,TRBJ1-1,TRBV25-1,CASSEFRDTEAFF
TRBD2,TRBJ2-1,TRBV7-2,CASSLERGGGYNEQFF
-,TRBJ1-4,TRBV2,CASSENRAWGGGEKLFF
-,TRBJ1-2,TRBV27,CASSLSGRYGYTF
-,TRBJ1-5,TRBV5-6,CASSRTQGNQPQHF
-,TRBJ2-7,TRBV2,CASSETGWSSEGGYEQYF
TRBD1,TRBJ2-1,TRBV6-5,CASRMDRAYNEQFF
-,TRBJ2-7,TRBV13,CASSSGASTYEQYF
-,TRBJ2-2,TRBV6-5,CASSYSSGVGGELFF
-,TRBJ1-2,TRBV19,CASSLTTDVYGYTF
-,TRBJ1-2,TRBV29-1,CSVFRGPGEGYTF
-,TRBJ2-1,TRBV7-3,CASSLRAGDLNEQFF
TRBD1,TRBJ1-1,TRBV18,CASSPPGQGERTEAFF
TRBD2,TRBJ2-5,TRBV15,CATSRDLSLAGGPETQYF
-,TRBJ1-3,TRBV4-1,CASSQVQGGNTIYF
TRBD1,TRBJ1-2,TRBV2,CASSGTGNYGYTF
TRBD1,TRBJ2-5,TRBV23-1,CASSQGTGDSLQKETQYF
-,TRBJ1-1,TRBV13,CASSLGLYTEAFF
-,TRBJ1-2,TRBV7-2,CASSLAPGGRYGYTF
-,TRBJ1-1,TRBV28,CASSLVAATEYEAFF
TRBD1,TRBJ1-2,TRBV5-1,CASSDTGGGPYGYTF
TRBD1,TRBJ2-7,TRBV28,CASGEQGAREQYF
-,TRBJ1-2,TRBV19,CASSLTQLTLLGYTF
-,TRBJ2-7,TRBV18,CASSPYSAYEQYF
TRBD1,TRBJ1-1,TRBV5-1,CASSIIPDRVQAFF
TRBD1,TRBJ2-7,TRBV6-5,CASSALGQGPYEQYF
TRBD2,TRBJ2-1,TRBV27,CASRISAGGTYNEQFF
TRBD1,TRBJ1-6,TRBV27,CASSFDRGYNSPLHF
TRBD1,TRBJ2-1,TRBV23-1,CASSQRRDRGRSYNEQFF
TRBD1,TRBJ1-5,TRBV10-3,CANGQDQNQPQHF
-,TRBJ2-1,TRBV2,CASTARSGNEQFF
-,TRBJ1-3,TRBV7-2,CASSSLGGVLSGNTIYF
-,TRBJ2-3,TRBV29-1,CSVGKGIPADTQYF
-,TRBJ2-7,TRBV11-1,CASSFGPDSFYEQYF
-,TRBJ2-1,TRBV19,CASTSGLPYNEQFF
-,TRBJ1-2,TRBV6-5,CASSYSNTGGGYTF
TRBD1,TRBJ2-1,TRBV7-9,CASSLGDRRIF
-,TRBJ1-1,TRBV5-1,CASSLAAGGTEAFF
TRBD1,TRBJ2-3,TRBV11-2,CASSRQGTSTDTQYF
TRBD1,TRBJ1-2,TRBV12-3/TRBV12-4,CASSPTGAGYTF
-,TRBJ1-1,TRBV6-5,CASSYFYEAFF
TRBD1,TRBJ1-1,TRBV2,CASSWTGVNTEAFF
-,TRBJ2-5,TRBV11-2,CASSFGRGDLQETQYF
TRBD2,TRBJ2-1,TRBV28,CASSLYGSGAGNEQFF
TRBD1,TRBJ1-5,TRBV30,CAWSAGGNQPQHF
-,TRBJ1-1,TRBV19,CASSISRRMNTEAFF
TRBD2,TRBJ2-5,TRBV5-6,CASSTLAGGRETQYF